This TCR beta chain was captured in a study of Tregs in tolerant kidney transplant recipients. Study outcomes and limitations: The most relevant donor-specific Treg TCRbeta repertoire apparently came from expansion with activated donor B cells. In tolerant patients, donor-specific Tregs outgrew total Tregs, suggesting antigen-driven expansion. No direct test of biological reproducibility was done here. Changing PCR primers prevented nucleotide comparison between some patients' samples.

TCRdb keeps only in-frame clones here, not all; method: immunoSEQ multiplex PCR. The sample lists more than 75,000 clones; under 95% were seen once. Germline CDR1 and CDR2: SGHNT and YYREEE (reference sequence). V lost 4 bases and J lost 0, with 11 bases in between. The CDR3 runs to 14 residues. In the case of this clone: The antigen is unknown.

V usage is TRBV5-4 and J usage is TRBJ2-7, with TRBD1 as a possible D gene (6 bases). This sequence originates from a human donor who received a combined kidney and bone marrow transplant. This specimen was CD4+ T cells from blood, taken before the transplant. This CDR3 is CASSRGQPSYEQYF. The CDR3 nucleotides are TGTGCCAGCAGCCGTGGACAGCCCTCCTACGAGCAGTACTTC.